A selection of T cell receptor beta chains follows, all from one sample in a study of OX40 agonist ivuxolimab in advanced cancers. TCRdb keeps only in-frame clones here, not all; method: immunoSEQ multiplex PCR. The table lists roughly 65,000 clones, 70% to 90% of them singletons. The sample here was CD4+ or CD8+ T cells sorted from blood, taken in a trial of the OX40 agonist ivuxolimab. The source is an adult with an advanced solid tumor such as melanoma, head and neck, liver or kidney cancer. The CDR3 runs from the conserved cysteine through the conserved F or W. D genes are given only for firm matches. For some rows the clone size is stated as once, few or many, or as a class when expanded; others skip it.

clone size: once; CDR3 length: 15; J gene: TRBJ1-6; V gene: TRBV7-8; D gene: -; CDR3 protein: CASSSRDSNNSPLHF; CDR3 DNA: TGTGCCAGCAGCTCCCGGGACTCAAATAATTCACCCCTCCACTTT
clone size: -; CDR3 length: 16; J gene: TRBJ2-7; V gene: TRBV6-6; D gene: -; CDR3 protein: CASSSWIGQKLYEQYF; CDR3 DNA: TGTGCCAGCAGTTCATGGATTGGACAGAAACTCTACGAGCAGTACTTC
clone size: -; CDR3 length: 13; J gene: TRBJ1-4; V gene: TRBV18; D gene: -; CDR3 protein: CASSPAVNEKLFF; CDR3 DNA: TGTGCCAGCTCCCCCGCTGTTAATGAAAAACTGTTTTTT
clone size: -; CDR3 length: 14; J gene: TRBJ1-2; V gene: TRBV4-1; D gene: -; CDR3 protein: CASSRGRSEGGYTF; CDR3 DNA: TGCGCCAGCAGCCGGGGCCGCTCGGAGGGTGGCTACACCTTC
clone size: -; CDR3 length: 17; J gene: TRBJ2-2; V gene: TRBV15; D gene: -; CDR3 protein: CATSRVEVRESAGELFF; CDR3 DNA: TGTGCCACCAGCAGAGTAGAGGTCAGGGAGTCGGCCGGGGAGCTGTTTTTT
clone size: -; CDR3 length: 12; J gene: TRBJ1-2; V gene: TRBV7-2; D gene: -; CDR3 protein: CASRRANYGYTF; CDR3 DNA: TGTGCCAGCAGAAGGGCCAACTATGGCTACACCTTC
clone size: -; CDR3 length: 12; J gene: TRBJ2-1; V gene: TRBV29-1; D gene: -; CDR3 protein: CSVVWNVNEQFF; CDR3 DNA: TGCAGCGTTGTTTGGAACGTTAATGAGCAGTTCTTC
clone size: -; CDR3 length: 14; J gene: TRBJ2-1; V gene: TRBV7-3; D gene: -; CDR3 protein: CASSLSNSYNEQFF; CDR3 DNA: TGTGCCAGCAGCTTAAGTAACAGCTACAATGAGCAGTTCTTC
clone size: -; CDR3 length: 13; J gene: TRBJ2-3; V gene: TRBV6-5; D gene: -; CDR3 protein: CASRSNSLSAQYF; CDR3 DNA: TGTGCCAGCAGGTCGAATAGCCTTAGTGCGCAGTATTTT
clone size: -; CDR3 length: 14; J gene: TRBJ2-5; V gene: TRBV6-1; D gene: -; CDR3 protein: CASSVGANQETQYF; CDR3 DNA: TGTGCCAGCAGTGTTGGTGCAAACCAAGAGACCCAGTACTTC
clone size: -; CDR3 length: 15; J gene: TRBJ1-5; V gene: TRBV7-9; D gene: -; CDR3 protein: CASSQMGDSNQPQHF; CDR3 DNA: TGTGCCAGCAGCCAAATGGGGGACAGCAATCAGCCCCAGCATTTT
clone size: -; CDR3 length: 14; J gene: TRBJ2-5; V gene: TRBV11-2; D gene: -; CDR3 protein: CASSLAGRQETQYF; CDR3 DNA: TGTGCCAGCAGCTTAGCGGGTCGCCAAGAGACCCAGTACTTC
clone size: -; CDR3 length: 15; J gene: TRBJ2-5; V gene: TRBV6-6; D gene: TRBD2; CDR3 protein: CASSTGGGPTALQYF; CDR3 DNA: TGTGCCAGCAGCACGGGAGGGGGTCCGACCGCGCTCCAGTACTTC
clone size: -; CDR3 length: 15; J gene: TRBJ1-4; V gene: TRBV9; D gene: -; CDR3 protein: CASSATMGTNEKLFF; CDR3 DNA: TGTGCCAGCAGCGCGACTATGGGGACTAATGAAAAACTGTTTTTT
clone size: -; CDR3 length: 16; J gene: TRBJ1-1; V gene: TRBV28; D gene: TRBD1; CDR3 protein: CASSITAGTGNTEAFF; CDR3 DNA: TGTGCCAGCAGTATCACCGCGGGGACAGGGAACACTGAAGCTTTCTTT
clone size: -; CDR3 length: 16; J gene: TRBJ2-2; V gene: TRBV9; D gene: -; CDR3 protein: CASSVGAIQNTGELFF; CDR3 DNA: TGTGCCAGCAGCGTAGGGGCTATTCAGAACACCGGGGAGCTGTTTTTT
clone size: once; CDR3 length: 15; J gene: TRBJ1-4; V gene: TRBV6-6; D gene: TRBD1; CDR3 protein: CASSRSGTGEEKLFF; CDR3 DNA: TGTGCCAGCAGTCGATCCGGGACAGGGGAAGAAAAACTGTTTTTT
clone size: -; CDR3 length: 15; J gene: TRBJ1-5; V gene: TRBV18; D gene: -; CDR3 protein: CASSPPGTQNRPQHF; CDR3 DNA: TGTGCCAGCTCACCACCCGGGACACAAAATCGGCCCCAGCATTTT
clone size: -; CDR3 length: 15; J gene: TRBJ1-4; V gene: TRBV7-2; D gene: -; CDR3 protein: CASSRGQSSLEKLFF; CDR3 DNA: TGTGCCAGCAGCCGAGGACAGTCGTCGCTGGAAAAACTGTTTTTT
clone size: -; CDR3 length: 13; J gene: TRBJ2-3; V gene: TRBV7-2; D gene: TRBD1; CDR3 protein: CASSPGTGSTQYF; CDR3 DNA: TGTGCCAGCAGCCCAGGGACAGGTAGTACGCAGTATTTT
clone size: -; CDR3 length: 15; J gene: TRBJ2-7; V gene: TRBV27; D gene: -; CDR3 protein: CASSSLPGGSYEQYF; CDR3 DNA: TGTGCCAGCAGTTCCTTGCCGGGCGGCTCCTACGAGCAGTACTTC
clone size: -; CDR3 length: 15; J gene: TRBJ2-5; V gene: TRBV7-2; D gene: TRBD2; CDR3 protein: CASSLFSRGGETQYF; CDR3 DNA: TGTGCCAGCAGCTTATTCTCCCGGGGGGGAGAGACCCAGTACTTC
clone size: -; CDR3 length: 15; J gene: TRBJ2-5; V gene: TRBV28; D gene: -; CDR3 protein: CASSLTARGEETQYF; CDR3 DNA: TGTGCCAGCAGTTTAACCGCGAGGGGCGAAGAGACCCAGTACTTC
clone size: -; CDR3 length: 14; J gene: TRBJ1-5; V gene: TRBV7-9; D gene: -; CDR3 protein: CASSRGGSNQPQHF; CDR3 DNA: TGTGCCAGCAGCCGAGGGGGTAGCAATCAGCCCCAGCATTTT
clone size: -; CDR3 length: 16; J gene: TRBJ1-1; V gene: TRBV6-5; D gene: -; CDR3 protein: CASSYSNTGPLTEAFF; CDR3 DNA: TGTGCCAGCAGTTACTCGAATACCGGTCCTCTCACTGAAGCTTTCTTT
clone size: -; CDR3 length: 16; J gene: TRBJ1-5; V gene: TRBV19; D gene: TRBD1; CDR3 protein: CASSIGAWDRNQPQHF; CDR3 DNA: TGTGCCAGTAGTATAGGGGCTTGGGACAGGAATCAGCCCCAGCATTTT
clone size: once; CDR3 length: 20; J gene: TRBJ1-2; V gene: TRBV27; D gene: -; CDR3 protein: CASSLSALRPGGDIAYGYTF; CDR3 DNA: TGTGCCAGCAGTTTGTCGGCTCTTAGGCCTGGGGGTGATATCGCCTATGGCTACACCTTC
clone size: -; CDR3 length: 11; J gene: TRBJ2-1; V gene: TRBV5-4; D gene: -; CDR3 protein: CASSFDNEQFF; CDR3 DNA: TGTGCCAGCAGCTTCGACAATGAGCAGTTCTTC
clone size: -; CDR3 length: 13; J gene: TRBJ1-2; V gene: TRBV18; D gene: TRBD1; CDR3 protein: CASSGDRVYGYTF; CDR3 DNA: TGTGCCAGCTCCGGGGACAGGGTCTATGGCTACACCTTC
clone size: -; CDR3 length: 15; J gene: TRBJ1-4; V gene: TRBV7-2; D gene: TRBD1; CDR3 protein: CASSDPGTVNEKLFF; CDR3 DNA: TGTGCCAGCAGCGACCCCGGGACAGTTAATGAAAAACTGTTTTTT
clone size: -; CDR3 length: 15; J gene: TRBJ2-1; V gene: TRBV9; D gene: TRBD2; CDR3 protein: CASSSGGSLYNEQFF; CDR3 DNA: TGTGCCAGCTCAAGCGGCGGGAGCTTGTACAATGAGCAGTTCTTC
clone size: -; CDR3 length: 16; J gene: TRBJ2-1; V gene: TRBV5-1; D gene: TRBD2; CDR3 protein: CASSLVLAGGKNEQFF; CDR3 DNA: TGCGCCAGCAGCTTGGTACTAGCGGGGGGGAAGAATGAGCAGTTCTTC
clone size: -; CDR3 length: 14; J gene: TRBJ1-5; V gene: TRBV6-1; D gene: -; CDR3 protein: CASRTGYSNQPQHF; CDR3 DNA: TGTGCCAGCAGAACAGGTTATAGCAATCAGCCCCAGCATTTT
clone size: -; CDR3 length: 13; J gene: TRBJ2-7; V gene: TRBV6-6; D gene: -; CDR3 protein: CASSYSRGGQQYF; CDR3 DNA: TGTGCCAGCAGTTACTCGCGGGGAGGCCAGCAGTACTTC
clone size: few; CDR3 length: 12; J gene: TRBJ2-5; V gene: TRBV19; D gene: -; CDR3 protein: CASRQGRETQYF; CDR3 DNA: TGTGCCAGTAGACAGGGAAGGGAGACCCAGTACTTC
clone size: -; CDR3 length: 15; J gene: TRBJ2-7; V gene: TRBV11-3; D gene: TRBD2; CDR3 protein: CASSLGLGQSYEQYF; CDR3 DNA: TGTGCCAGCAGCTTGGGACTAGGGCAATCCTACGAGCAGTACTTC
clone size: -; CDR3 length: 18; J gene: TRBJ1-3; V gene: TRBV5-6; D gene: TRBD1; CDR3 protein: CASSWGQGYFGAGNTIYF; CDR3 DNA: TGTGCCAGCAGCTGGGGACAGGGATACTTTGGTGCTGGAAACACCATATATTTT
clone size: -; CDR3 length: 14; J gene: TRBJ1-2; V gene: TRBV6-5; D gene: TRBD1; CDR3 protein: CASSSRTGVNGYTF; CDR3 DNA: TGTGCCAGCAGTTCTAGGACAGGGGTTAATGGCTACACCTTC
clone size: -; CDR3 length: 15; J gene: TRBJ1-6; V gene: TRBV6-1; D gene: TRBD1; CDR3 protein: CASRGDRNSRSPLHF; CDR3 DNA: TGTGCCAGCAGGGGGGACAGGAATAGTAGATCACCCCTCCACTTT
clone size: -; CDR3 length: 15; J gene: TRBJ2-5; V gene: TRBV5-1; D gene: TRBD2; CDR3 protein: CASSFTSGAGETQYF; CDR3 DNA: TGCGCCAGCAGCTTTACCAGCGGGGCCGGGGAGACCCAGTACTTC
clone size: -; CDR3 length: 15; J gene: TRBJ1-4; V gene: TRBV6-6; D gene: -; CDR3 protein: CASSYSGETNEKLFF; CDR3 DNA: TGTGCCAGCAGTTACTCTGGCGAGACTAATGAAAAACTGTTTTTT
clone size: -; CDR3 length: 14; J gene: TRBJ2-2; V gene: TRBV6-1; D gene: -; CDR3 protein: CASSVQLNTGELFF; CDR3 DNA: TGTGCCAGCAGTGTCCAGCTCAACACCGGGGAGCTGTTTTTT
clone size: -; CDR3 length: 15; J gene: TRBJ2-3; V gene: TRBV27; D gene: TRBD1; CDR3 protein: CASSLLRGYTDTQYF; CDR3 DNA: TGTGCCAGCAGTCTCCTCAGGGGGTACACAGATACGCAGTATTTT
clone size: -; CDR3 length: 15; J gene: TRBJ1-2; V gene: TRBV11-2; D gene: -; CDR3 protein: CASSSSRVPDYGYTF; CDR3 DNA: TGTGCCAGCAGCTCATCCAGGGTACCGGACTATGGCTACACCTTC
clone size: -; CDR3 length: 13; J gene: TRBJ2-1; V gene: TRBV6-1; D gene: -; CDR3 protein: CASSAGAYNEQFF; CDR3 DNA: TGTGCCAGCAGTGCAGGGGCCTACAATGAGCAGTTCTTC
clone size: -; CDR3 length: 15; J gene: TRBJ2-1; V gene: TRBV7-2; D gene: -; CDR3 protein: CASSQMGVGVNEQFF; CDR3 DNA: TGTGCCAGCAGCCAGATGGGGGTAGGGGTCAATGAGCAGTTCTTC
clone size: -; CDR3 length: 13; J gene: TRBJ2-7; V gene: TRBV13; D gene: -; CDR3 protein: CASSRDGSYEQYF; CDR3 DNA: TGTGCCAGCAGTAGGGACGGATCCTACGAGCAGTACTTC
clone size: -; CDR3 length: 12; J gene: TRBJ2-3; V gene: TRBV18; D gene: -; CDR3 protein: CASSWDQDTQYF; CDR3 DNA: TGTGCCAGCTCGTGGGACCAAGATACGCAGTATTTT
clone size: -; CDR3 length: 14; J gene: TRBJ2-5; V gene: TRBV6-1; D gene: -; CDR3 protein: CASSGGPSRGTQYF; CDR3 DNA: TGTGCCAGCAGTGGCGGACCCTCCCGTGGGACCCAGTACTTC
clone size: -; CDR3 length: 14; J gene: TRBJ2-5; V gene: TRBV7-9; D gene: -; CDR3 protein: CASSSQGVQETQYF; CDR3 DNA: TGTGCCAGCAGCTCCCAGGGAGTGCAAGAGACCCAGTACTTC
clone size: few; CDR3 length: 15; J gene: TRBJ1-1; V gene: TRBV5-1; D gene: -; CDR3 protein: CASSLVGGLNTEAFF; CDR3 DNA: TGCGCCAGCAGCTTGGTTGGGGGGCTGAACACTGAAGCTTTCTTT
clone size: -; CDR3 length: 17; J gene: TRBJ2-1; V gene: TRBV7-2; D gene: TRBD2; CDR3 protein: CASSFVAAGGAYNEQFF; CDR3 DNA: TGTGCCAGCAGCTTCGTGGCGGCGGGGGGGGCCTACAATGAGCAGTTCTTC
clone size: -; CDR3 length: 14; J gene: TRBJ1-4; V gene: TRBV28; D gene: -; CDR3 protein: CASTPTVRNEKLFF; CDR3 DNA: TGTGCCAGCACCCCGACAGTTCGTAATGAAAAACTGTTTTTT
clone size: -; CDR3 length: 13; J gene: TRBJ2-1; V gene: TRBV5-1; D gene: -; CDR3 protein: CASSPYTSDEQFF; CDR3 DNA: TGCGCCAGCAGCCCATACACAAGCGATGAGCAGTTCTTC
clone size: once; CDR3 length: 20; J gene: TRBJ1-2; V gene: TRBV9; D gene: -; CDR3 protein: CASSERGTPGQGYANYGYTF; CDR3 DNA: TGTGCCAGCAGCGAGAGAGGGACACCGGGCCAGGGTTACGCTAACTATGGCTACACCTTC
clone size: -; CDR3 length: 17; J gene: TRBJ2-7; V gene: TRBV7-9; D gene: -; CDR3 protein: CASSQTNPRTVDYEQYF; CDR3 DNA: TGTGCCAGCAGTCAGACCAACCCTCGGACGGTAGACTACGAGCAGTACTTC